This is a list of T cell receptor beta chains from one sample in a study of glioma-infiltrating T cells. TCRdb re-called the multiplex PCR reads with MiXCR, one entry per CDR3 protein. The sample has about 22,000 distinct CDR3 sequences, about 22% seen once. The material sequenced was glioma tissue, nonneoplastic brain tissue, or PBMCs (not recorded which). The receptors were gathered from a human donor with low-grade glioma or glioblastoma, undergoing nonglioma brain surgery, or in good health (not recorded which). Both conserved end residues are part of each CDR3. Fields, in order: D gene, J gene, V gene, clone size, CDR3 DNA, CDR3 protein. D genes are given only for firm matches. Clone size is not always given. Where it is, it says once, few, many or a class for expanded clones.

- | TRBJ1-2 | TRBV20-1 | many | TGCAGTGCTAGGAGGGATGGAAACTATGGCTACACCTTC | CSARRDGNYGYTF
TRBD1 | TRBJ1-2 | TRBV7-2 | few | TGTGCCCGCAGCTTAGGTGGGGACAGTTATGGCTACACCTTC | CARSLGGDSYGYTF
- | TRBJ1-2 | TRBV7-9 | many | TGTGCCAGCAGCTCTGGGACGGCATATGGCTACACCTTC | CASSSGTAYGYTF
- | TRBJ1-5 | TRBV28 | many | TGTGCCAGCAGAGGAGGGGACCCTTATCAGCCCCAGCATTTT | CASRGGDPYQPQHF
- | TRBJ2-3 | TRBV24-1 | many | TGTGCCACGGGGATCAGGACGCACACAGATACGCAGTATTTT | CATGIRTHTDTQYF
TRBD1 | TRBJ2-7 | TRBV20-1 | medium-sized | TGCAGTCCTGCTCCGGGACAGGGCTACGAGCAGTACTTC | CSPAPGQGYEQYF
- | TRBJ1-1 | TRBV10-3 | many | TGTGCCATCAGTGGGGGGATGAACACTGAAGCTTTCTTT | CAISGGMNTEAFF
TRBD1 | TRBJ2-3 | TRBV6-1 | many | TGTGCCAGCAGTGAATTGGGGGGACAGGTGTTTGATACGCAGTATTTT | CASSELGGQVFDTQYF
- | TRBJ2-6 | TRBV7-9 | - | TGTGCCAGCAGCCAAGGCTCTGGGGCCAACGTCCTGACTTTC | CASSQGSGANVLTF
- | TRBJ1-2 | TRBV14 | once | TGTGCCAGCAGCCAAGAGGCACGCTACAGACTCTATGGCTACACCTTC | CASSQEARYRLYGYTF
- | TRBJ1-3 | TRBV7-2 | many | TGTGCCAGCAGCCCTACCCCGACAGGTCGGTCTGGAAACACCATATATTTT | CASSPTPTGRSGNTIYF
- | TRBJ2-7 | TRBV28 | many | TGTGCCAGCAGTTTAGTATTGGGGGAGTACGAGCAGTACTTC | CASSLVLGEYEQYF
- | TRBJ2-7 | TRBV20-1 | many | TGCAGTGCTAGAACCAGTGTACCGGAGCAGTACTTC | CSARTSVPEQYF
TRBD2 | TRBJ2-1 | TRBV6-1 | many | TGTGCCAGCAGCACAACTAGCGGGGGGTACAATGAGCAGTTCTTC | CASSTTSGGYNEQFF
- | TRBJ1-2 | TRBV3-1 | - | TGTGCCAGCAGCCCGGGACTCCCGGGGGGCTACACCTTC | CASSPGLPGGYTF
- | TRBJ1-2 | TRBV20-1 | many | TGCAGTGCTGAGATGAACTATGGCTACACCTTC | CSAEMNYGYTF
- | TRBJ1-5 | TRBV12-5 | few | TGTGCTAGTGGTTCCGGGACACATAGCAATCAGCCCCAGCATTTT | CASGSGTHSNQPQHF
TRBD2 | TRBJ2-3 | TRBV7-9 | - | TGTGCCAGCAGCACGGGGACTAGAGATATATTCACAGATACGCAGTATTTT | CASSTGTRDIFTDTQYF
- | TRBJ1-2 | TRBV20-1 | - | TGCAGTGCTCGGCGGCCAACCCAATCACCCTATAGCTACACCTTC | CSARRPTQSPYSYTF
TRBD1 | TRBJ2-7 | TRBV2 | - | TGTGCCAGCAGTGTTGCCCGGGACAGGAGCTCCTACGAGCAGTACTTC | CASSVARDRSSYEQYF